The 14 T cell receptor beta chains below were found in one sample sequenced in a study of early T cells in non-severe SARS-CoV-2 infection. TCRdb passed the 5' RACE reads through MiXCR, listing each CDR3 protein once. The sample shows roughly 31,000 distinct CDR3 sequences, about 4.2% of them seen only once. Input material: whole blood. The receptors stem from an adult who was a healthcare worker with PCR-confirmed SARS-CoV-2 infection or an uninfected control (not recorded which).

This clonotype is judged medium-sized. The V and J genes are TRBV7-6 and TRBJ2-2; the D call may be TRBD1 or TRBD2 (6 bases each). Between the trimmed V and J ends, which lost 10 bases and 5 bases, there was a span of 20 bases. The CDR3 covers 15 residues. Germline V gene sequence: CDR1 SGHVS, CDR2 FNYEAQ. The CDR3 coding sequence is TGTGCCACCCAAGGGGGGCCGGGAAATACCGGGGAGCTGTTTTTT. Translated, it gives CATQGGPGNTGELFF.

This chain joins TRBV12-3 or TRBV12-4 and TRBJ2-3; D possibly matches TRBD1 or TRBD2 (5 bases each). The CDR3 runs 15 residues. V was clipped by 4 bases and J by 1 base, with 12 bases between them. This chain's CDR3 is CASSSTGPRTDTQYF. The CDR3, as DNA: TGTGCCAGCAGTTCTACGGGGCCCCGCACAGATACGCAGTATTTT.

There are many counts of this clonotype. The rearrangement joins TRBV27 to TRBJ2-7; D not resolved. The V and J ends lost 5 bases and 5 bases respectively, with 19 bases between them. The CDR3 is made up of 15 amino acids. Germline V gene data show CDR1 as MNHEY and CDR2 as SMNVEV (reference sequence). The CDR3 region has the DNA TGTGCCAGCAGTCCCCCGCAGAGCTATAGGCACGAGCAGTACTTC. Its protein is CASSPPQSYRHEQYF.

This clonotype was counted ten times or more. The V and J genes are TRBV5-1 and TRBJ2-5, with 7 positions matching TRBD1. The CDR3 covers 17 residues. V shed 0 bases, J shed 4 bases, and the junction held 12 bases outside the gene matches. Germline values: CDR1 SGHRS, CDR2 YFSETQ. The CDR3 protein is CASSLATRQGLGETQYF. CDR3 nucleotide sequence: TGCGCCAGCAGCTTGGCCACGCGACAGGGCCTAGGAGAGACCCAGTACTTC.

This clonotype was counted only a few times. This chain connects TRBV27 to TRBJ1-6; no definite D call. The CDR3 runs to 13 residues. V shed 7 bases and J shed 5 bases, with 9 bases lying between them. The germline V gene has CDR1 MNHEY and CDR2 SMNVEV (reference sequence). The CDR3 sequence: CASKRVNNSPLHF. CDR3 bases: TGTGCCAGCAAGAGGGTGAATAATTCACCCCTCCACTTT.

This clonotype has ten or more counts. The V call is TRBV7-8, the J call TRBJ1-1; D gene uncertain. Germline assignment: CDR1 SGHVS and CDR2 FQNEAQ. The CDR3 spans 13 residues. V lost 2 bases to trimming and J lost 12 bases, with 16 bases between them. The DNA for the CDR3 is TGTGCCAGCAGCTTACAAGTCAGGCAGACACCTTTCTTT. Translation: CASSLQVRQTPFF.

Ten or more counts support this clonotype. The chain combines TRBV7-9 with TRBJ2-5, with 10 bases fitting TRBD2. The length of the CDR3 is 15 residues. Trimming cost V 2 bases and J 5 bases; bases outside gene matches: 5. CDR1 SEHNR and CDR2 FQNEAQ come from the germline V gene (reference sequence). CDR3 loop: CASSLMGTSVETQYF. The CDR3 DNA follows: TGTGCCAGCAGCTTAATGGGGACTAGCGTGGAGACCCAGTACTTC.

The rearrangement uses TRBV3-1 and TRBJ2-4; 12 bases line up with TRBD1. The length of the CDR3 is 16 residues. The germline V gene has CDR1 LGHDT and CDR2 YNNKEL (reference sequence). V was clipped by 5 bases and J by 9 bases; unmatched bases: 11. The DNA of the CDR3 is TGTGCCAGCAGCTCCCGTGGGACAGGGGGCAGCGGCATTCAGTACTTC. The encoded protein is CASSSRGTGGSGIQYF. Full variable domain (rest looked up from reference TRBV3-1 and TRBJ2-4): DTAVSQTPKYLVTQMGNDKSIKCEQNLGHDTMYWYKQDSKKFLKIMFSYNNKELIINETVPNRFSPKSPDKAHLNLHINSLELGDSAVYFCASSSRGTGGSGIQYFGAGTRLSVL.

This clonotype appeared many times. V usage is TRBV3-1 and J usage is TRBJ2-7; D unresolved. V lost 4 bases and J 3 bases, leaving 4 bases between the germline ends. Germline CDR1 LGHDT, CDR2 YNNKEL (reference sequence). This CDR3 has 11 residues. In DNA form, the CDR3 reads TGTGCCAGCAGCCTAGACTACGAGCAGTACTTC. Translated, it gives CASSLDYEQYF.

This clonotype has just a few counts. The genes are TRBV9 and TRBJ2-1, with unresolved D. V was cut by 1 base and J by 5 bases, with 13 bases left in between. Germline CDR1 and CDR2: SGDLS and YYNGEE. This CDR3 has 15 residues. The CDR3 reads CASSVSASFDNEQFF. The DNA for the CDR3 is TGTGCCAGCAGCGTAAGTGCGTCTTTCGACAATGAGCAGTTCTTC.

The sample holds a few counts of this clonotype. This chain uses TRBV5-4 with TRBJ2-5, with D perhaps TRBD1 or TRBD2 (5 bases each). Deletions cut 2 bases from V and 5 bases from J, with 16 bases between. Germline CDR1 is SGHNT and CDR2 is YYREEE (reference sequence). This CDR3 contains 15 residues. Here the CDR3 reads CASSLISGRGETQYF. The DNA for the CDR3 is TGTGCCAGCAGCTTAATAAGCGGAAGGGGCGAGACCCAGTACTTC.

This clonotype was observed many times. The chain joins TRBV20-1 to TRBJ2-7; 7 bases agree with TRBD1. V lost 3 bases and J lost 2; bases outside the gene matches: 7. Germline lookup yields CDR1 DFQATT and CDR2 SNEGSKA (reference sequence). The CDR3 consists of 14 residues. The DNA for the CDR3 is TGCAGTGCTAGCCGACCGGGACAGACCTACGAGCAGTACTTC. Translated, it gives CSASRPGQTYEQYF.

This clonotype was found many times. CDR3 in amino acids: CASSPATSGGPADTQYF. CDR3 nucleotide sequence: TGCGCCAGCAGCCCGGCGACTAGCGGGGGGCCGGCAGATACGCAGTATTTT. The rearrangement links TRBV4-1 to TRBJ2-3, with 13 bases identical to TRBD2. CDR1 and CDR2 (germline): MGHRA, YSYEKL. CDR3 length: 17 residues. J gave up 4 bases and V 4 bases, and 8 bases lay outside the gene matches.

This clonotype appeared many times. The chain employs TRBV12-3 or TRBV12-4 and TRBJ2-3; tentatively, D is TRBD2 (7 bases). V shed 7 bases and J shed 5 bases, with 16 bases lying between them. This CDR3 comprises 14 residues. DNA of the CDR3: TGTGCCAGCATTTATGGGGGGGCTGGAGATACGCAGTATTTT. Protein: CASIYGGAGDTQYF.